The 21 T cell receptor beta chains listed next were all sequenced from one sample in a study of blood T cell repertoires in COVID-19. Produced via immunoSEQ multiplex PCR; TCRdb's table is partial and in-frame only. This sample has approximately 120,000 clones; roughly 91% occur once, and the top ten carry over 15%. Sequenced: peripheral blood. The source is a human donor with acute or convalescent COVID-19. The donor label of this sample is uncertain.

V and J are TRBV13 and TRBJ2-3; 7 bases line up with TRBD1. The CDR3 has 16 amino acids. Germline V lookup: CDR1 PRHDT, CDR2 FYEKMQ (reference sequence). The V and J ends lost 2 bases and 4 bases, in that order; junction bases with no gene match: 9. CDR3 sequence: CASSLWGQSVSDTQYF. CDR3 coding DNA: TGTGCCAGCAGCTTATGGGGACAGTCCGTTTCAGATACGCAGTATTTT.

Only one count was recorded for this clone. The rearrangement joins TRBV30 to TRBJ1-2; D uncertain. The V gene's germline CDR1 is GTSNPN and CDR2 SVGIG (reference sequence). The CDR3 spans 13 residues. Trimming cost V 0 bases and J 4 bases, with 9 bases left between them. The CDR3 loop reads CAWSVARGYGYTF. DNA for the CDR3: TGTGCCTGGAGTGTAGCCCGTGGCTATGGCTACACCTTC. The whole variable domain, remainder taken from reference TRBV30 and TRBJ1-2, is SQTIHQWPATLVQPVGSPLSLECTVEGTSNPNLYWYRQAAGRGLQLLFYSVGIGQISSEVPQNLSASRPQDRQFILSSKKLLLSDSGFYLCAWSVARGYGYTFGSGTRLTVV.

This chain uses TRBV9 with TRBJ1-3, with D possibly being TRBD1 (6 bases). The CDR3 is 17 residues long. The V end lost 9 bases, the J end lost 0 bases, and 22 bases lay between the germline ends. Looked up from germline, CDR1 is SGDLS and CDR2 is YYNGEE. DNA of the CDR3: TGTGCCACTAAACAGGGCGAAATCTCGAGCTCTGGAAACACCATATATTTT. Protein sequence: CATKQGEISSSGNTIYF.

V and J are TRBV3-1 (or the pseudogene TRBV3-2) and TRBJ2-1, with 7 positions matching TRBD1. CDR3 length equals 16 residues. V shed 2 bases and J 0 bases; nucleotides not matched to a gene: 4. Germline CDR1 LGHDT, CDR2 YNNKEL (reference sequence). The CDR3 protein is CASSQLGDSSYNEQFF. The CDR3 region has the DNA TGTGCCAGCAGCCAATTAGGGGACAGCTCCTACAATGAGCAGTTCTTC.

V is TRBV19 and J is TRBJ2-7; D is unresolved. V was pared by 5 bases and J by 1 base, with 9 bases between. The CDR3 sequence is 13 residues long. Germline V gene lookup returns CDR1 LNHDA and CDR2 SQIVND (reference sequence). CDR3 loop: CASSETESYEQYF. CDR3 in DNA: TGTGCCAGTAGTGAAACAGAGTCCTACGAGCAGTACTTC.

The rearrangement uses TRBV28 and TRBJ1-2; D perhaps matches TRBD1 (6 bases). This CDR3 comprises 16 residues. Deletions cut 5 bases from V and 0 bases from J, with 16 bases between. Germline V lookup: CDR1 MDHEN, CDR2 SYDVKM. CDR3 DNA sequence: TGTGCCAGCAGTGACGTGCAGGGGCGAGCTAACTATGGCTACACCTTC. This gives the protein CASSDVQGRANYGYTF.

This chain's CDR3 is CASSASLLWGEGGGYTF. The CDR3 nucleotides read TGTGCCAGCAGCGCCTCCCTGCTGTGGGGCGAGGGAGGCGGCTACACCTTC. The chain recombines TRBV9 with TRBJ1-2; a possible D gene is TRBD1 (5 bases). CDR3 length: 17 residues. Germline V CDR1 and CDR2: SGDLS, YYNGEE. Trimming removed 3 bases from V and 8 bases from J, with 26 bases in between.

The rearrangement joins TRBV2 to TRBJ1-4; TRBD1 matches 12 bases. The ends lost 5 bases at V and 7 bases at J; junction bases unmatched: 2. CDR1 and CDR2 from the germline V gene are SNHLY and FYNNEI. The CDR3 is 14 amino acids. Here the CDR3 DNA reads TGTGCCAGCAGTCGGGACAGGGGGCGTGAAAAACTGTTTTTT. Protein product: CASSRDRGREKLFF. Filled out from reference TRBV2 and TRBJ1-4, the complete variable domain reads EPEVTQTPSHQVTQMGQEVILRCVPISNHLYFYWYRQILGQKVEFLVSFYNNEISEKSEIFDDQFSVERPDGSNFTLKIRSTKLEDSAMYFCASSRDRGREKLFFGSGTQLSVL.

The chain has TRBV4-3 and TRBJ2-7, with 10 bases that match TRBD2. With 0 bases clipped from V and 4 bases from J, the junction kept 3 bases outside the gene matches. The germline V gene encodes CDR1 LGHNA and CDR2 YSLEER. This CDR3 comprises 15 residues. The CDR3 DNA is TGCGCCAGCAGCCAAGAGAGCGGGGGGGCATACGAGCAGTACTTC. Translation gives CASSQESGGAYEQYF.

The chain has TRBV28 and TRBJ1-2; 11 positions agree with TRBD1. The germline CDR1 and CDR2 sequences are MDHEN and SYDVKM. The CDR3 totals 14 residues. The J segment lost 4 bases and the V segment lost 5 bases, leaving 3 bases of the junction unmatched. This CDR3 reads CASSGTGGPYGYTF. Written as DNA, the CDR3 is TGTGCCAGCAGTGGGACAGGGGGACCCTATGGCTACACCTTC.

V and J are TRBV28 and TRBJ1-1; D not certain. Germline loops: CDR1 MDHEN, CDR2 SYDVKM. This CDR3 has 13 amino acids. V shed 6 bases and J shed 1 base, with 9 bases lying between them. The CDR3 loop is CASRKQSNTEAFF. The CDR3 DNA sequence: TGTGCCAGCAGGAAACAGTCGAACACTGAAGCTTTCTTT.

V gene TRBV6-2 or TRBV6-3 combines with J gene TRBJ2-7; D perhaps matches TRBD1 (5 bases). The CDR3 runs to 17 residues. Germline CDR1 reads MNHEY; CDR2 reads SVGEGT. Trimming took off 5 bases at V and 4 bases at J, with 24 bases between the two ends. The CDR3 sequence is CASSTGLYRVLEYEQYF. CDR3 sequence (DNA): TGTGCCAGCAGTACAGGTCTCTATCGAGTTTTGGAATACGAGCAGTACTTC.

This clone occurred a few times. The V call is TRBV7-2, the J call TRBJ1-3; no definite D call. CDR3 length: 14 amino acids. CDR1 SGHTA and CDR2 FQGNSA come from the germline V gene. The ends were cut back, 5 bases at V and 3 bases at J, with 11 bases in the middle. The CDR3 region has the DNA TGTGCCAGCAGCCCCTCCGGGGTTGGAAACACCATATATTTT. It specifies CASSPSGVGNTIYF.

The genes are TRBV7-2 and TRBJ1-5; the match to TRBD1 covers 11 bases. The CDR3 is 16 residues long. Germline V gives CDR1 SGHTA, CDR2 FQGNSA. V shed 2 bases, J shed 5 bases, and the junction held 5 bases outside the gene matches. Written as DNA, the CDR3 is TGTGCCAGCAGCTTAAATGGACAGGGGGCTGATCAGCCCCAGCATTTT. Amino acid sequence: CASSLNGQGADQPQHF.

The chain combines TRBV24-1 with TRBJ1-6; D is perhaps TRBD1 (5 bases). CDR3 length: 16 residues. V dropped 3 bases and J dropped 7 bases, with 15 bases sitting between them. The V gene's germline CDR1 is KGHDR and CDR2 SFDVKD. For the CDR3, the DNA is TGTGCCACCAGTGATCCGACCGGGGGGTTAAATTCACCCCTCCACTTT. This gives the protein CATSDPTGGLNSPLHF.

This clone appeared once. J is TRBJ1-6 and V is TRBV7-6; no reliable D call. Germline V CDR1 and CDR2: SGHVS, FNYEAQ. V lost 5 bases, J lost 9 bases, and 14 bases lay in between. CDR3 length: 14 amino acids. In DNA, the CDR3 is TGTGCCAGCAGCCAACTAGGGTTGAGTTCACCCCTCCACTTT. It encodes CASSQLGLSSPLHF.

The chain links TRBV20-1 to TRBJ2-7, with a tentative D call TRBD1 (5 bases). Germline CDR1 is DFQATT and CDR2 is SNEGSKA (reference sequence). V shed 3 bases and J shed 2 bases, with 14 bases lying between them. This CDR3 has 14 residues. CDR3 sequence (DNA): TGCAGTGCTAGTTGGGGCTGGGGTGCCTACGAGCAGTACTTC. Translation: CSASWGWGAYEQYF.

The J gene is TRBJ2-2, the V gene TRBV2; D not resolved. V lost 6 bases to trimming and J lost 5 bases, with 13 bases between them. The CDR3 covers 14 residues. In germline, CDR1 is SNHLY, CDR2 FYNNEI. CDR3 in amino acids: CASSKIRETGELFF. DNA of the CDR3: TGTGCCAGCAGCAAGATTAGAGAAACCGGGGAGCTGTTTTTT. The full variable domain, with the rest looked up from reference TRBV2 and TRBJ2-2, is EPEVTQTPSHQVTQMGQEVILRCVPISNHLYFYWYRQILGQKVEFLVSFYNNEISEKSEIFDDQFSVERPDGSNFTLKIRSTKLEDSAMYFCASSKIRETGELFFGEGSRLTVL.

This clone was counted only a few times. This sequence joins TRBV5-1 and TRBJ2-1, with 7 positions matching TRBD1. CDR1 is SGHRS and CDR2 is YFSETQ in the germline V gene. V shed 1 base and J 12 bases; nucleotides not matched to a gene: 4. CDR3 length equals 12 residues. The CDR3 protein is CASSLTDRVQFF. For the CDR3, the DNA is TGCGCCAGCAGCTTGACCGACAGGGTGCAGTTCTTC.

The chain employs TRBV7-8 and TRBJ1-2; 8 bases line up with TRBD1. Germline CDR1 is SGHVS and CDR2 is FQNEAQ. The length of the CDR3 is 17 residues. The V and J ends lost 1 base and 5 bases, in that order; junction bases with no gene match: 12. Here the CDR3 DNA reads TGTGCCAGCAGCTTAGACTCGACAGGGGCGATTGTTTATGGCTACACCTTC. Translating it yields CASSLDSTGAIVYGYTF.

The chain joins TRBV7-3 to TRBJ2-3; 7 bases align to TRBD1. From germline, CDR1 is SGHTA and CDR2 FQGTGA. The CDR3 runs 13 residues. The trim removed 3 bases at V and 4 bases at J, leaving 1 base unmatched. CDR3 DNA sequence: TGTGCCAGCAGCTTCACAGGGGCAGATACGCAGTATTTT. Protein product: CASSFTGADTQYF.